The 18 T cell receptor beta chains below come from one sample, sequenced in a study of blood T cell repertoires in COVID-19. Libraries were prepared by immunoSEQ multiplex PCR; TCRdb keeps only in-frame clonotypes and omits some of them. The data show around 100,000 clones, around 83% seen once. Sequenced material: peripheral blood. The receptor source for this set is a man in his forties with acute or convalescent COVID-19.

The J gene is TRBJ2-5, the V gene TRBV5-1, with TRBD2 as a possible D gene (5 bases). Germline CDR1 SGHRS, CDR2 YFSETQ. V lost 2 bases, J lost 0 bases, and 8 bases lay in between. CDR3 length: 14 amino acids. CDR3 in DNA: TGCGCCAGCAGCTTTCGAGCGGACCAAGAGACCCAGTACTTC. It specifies CASSFRADQETQYF.

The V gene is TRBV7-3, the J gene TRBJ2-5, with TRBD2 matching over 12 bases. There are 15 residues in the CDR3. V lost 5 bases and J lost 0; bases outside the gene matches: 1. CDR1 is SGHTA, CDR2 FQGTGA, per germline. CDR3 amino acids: CASSLAGGYQETQYF. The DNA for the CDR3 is TGTGCCAGCAGCCTAGCGGGGGGGTACCAAGAGACCCAGTACTTC.

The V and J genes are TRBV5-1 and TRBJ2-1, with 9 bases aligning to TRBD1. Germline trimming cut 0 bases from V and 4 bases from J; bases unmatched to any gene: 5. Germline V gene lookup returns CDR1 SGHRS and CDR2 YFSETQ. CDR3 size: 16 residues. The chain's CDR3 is CASSLEGTGLYNEQFF. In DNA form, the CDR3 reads TGCGCCAGCAGCTTGGAGGGGACAGGGTTATACAATGAGCAGTTCTTC. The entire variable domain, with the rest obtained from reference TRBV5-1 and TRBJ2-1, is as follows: KAGVTQTPRYLIKTRGQQVTLSCSPISGHRSVSWYQQTPGQGLQFLFEYFSETQRNKGNFPGRFSGRQFSNSRSEMNVSTLELGDSALYLCASSLEGTGLYNEQFFGPGTRLTVL.

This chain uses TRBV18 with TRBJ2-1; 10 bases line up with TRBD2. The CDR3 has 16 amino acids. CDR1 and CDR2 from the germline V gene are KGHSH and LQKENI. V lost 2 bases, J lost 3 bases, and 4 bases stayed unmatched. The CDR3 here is CASSPVSGRVYNEQFF. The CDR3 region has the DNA TGTGCCAGCTCACCAGTCAGCGGGAGGGTCTACAATGAGCAGTTCTTC.

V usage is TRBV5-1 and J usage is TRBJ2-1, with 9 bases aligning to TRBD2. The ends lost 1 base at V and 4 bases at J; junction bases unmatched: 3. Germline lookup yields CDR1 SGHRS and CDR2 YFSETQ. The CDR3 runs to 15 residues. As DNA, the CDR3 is TGCGCCAGCAGCTTGCGGAGCGGGAGGTACAATGAGCAGTTCTTC. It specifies CASSLRSGRYNEQFF.

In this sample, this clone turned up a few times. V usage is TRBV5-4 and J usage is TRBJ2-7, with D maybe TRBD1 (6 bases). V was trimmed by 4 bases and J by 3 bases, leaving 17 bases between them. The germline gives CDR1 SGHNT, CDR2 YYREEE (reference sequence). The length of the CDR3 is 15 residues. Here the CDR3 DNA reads TGTGCCAGCAGCACAAGGACAGAGGTTCACTACGAGCAGTACTTC. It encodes CASSTRTEVHYEQYF. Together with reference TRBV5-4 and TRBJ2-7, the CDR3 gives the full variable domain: ETGVTQSPTHLIKTRGQQVTLRCSSQSGHNTVSWYQQALGQGPQFIFQYYREEENGRGNFPPRFSGLQFPNYSSELNVNALELDDSALYLCASSTRTEVHYEQYFGPGTRLTVT.

The CDR3 bases are TGTGCCAGCAGTGACCCCAAAAAATCTAGCGGGGGGCAAAGCACAGATACGCAGTATTTT. This codes for CASSDPKKSSGGQSTDTQYF. This chain uses TRBV6-1 with TRBJ2-3; 11 nucleotides align to TRBD2. The J segment lost 0 bases and the V segment lost 3 bases, leaving 14 bases of the junction unmatched. CDR3 size: 20 residues. In germline, CDR1 is MNHNS, CDR2 SASEGT.

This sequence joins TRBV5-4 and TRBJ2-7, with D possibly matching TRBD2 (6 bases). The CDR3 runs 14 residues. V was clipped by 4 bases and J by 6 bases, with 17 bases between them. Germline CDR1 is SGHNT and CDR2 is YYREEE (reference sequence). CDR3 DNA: TGTGCCAGCAGCGTTGACGGGAGACGGATCGAGCAGTACTTC. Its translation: CASSVDGRRIEQYF.

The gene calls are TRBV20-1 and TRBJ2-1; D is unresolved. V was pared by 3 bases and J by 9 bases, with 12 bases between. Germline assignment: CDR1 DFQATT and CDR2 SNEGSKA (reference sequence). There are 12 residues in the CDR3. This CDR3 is CSASKTLGEQFF. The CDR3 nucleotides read TGCAGTGCTAGTAAGACGCTAGGTGAGCAGTTCTTC.

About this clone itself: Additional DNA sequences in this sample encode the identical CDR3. CDR3 loop: CASSLPAGGNTIYF. The CDR3 region has the DNA TGTGCCAGCAGCTTGCCGGCGGGGGGAAACACCATATATTTT. This chain connects TRBV5-6 to TRBJ1-3, with D unresolved. This CDR3 has 14 residues. Germline V CDR1 and CDR2: SGHDT, YYEEEE. Trimming removed 1 base at V and 4 bases at J, with 9 bases between.

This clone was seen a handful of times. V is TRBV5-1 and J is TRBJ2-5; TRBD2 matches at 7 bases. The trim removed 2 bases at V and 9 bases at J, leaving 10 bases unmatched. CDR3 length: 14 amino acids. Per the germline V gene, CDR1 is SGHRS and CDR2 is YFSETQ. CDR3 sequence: CASSLTSGMGSQYF. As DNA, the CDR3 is TGCGCCAGCAGCTTAACGAGCGGGATGGGGTCCCAGTACTTC.

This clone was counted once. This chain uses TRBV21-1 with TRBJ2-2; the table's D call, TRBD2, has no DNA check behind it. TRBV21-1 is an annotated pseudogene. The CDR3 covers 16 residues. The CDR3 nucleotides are TGTGCCAGCAGCGCCAAGAGGGCAGGACCCACCGGGGAGCTGTTTTTT. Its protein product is CASSAKRAGPTGELFF.

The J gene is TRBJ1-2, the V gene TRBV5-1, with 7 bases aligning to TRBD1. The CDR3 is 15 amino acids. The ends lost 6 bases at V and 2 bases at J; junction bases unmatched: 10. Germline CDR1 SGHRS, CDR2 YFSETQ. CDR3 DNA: TGCGCCAGCAAAGGTGAGGGGGCGAGGAACTATGGCTACACCTTC. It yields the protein CASKGEGARNYGYTF.

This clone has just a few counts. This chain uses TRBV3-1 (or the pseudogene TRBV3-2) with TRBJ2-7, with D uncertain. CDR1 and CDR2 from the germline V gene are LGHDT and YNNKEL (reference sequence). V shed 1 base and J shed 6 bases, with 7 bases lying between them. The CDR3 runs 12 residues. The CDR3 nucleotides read TGTGCCAGCAGCCAAGGGCGGCGCGAGCAGTACTTC. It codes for CASSQGRREQYF.

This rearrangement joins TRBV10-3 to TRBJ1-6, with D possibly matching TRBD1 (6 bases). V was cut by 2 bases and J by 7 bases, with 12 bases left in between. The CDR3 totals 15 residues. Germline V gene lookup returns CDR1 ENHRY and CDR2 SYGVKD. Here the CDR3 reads CAISEGGQWNSPLHF. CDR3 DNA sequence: TGTGCCATCAGTGAGGGAGGACAGTGGAATTCACCCCTCCACTTT.

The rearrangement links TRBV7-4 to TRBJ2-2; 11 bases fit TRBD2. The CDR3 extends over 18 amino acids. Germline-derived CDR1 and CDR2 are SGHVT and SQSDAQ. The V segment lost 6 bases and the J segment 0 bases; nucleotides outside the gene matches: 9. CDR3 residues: CASSFPGTSGPNTGELFF. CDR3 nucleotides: TGTGCCAGCAGTTTCCCCGGGACTAGCGGACCGAACACCGGGGAGCTGTTTTTT.

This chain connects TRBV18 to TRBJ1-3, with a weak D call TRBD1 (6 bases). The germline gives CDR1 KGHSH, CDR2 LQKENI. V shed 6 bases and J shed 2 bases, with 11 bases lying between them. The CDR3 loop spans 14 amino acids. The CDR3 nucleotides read TGTGCCAGCTCGCCCGGGACAACTGGAAACACCATATATTTT. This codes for CASSPGTTGNTIYF. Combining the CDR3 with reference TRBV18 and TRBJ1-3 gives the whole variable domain NAGVMQNPRHLVRRRGQEARLRCSPMKGHSHVYWYRQLPEEGLKFMVYLQKENIIDESGMPKERFSAEFPKEGPSILRIQQVVRGDSAAYFCASSPGTTGNTIYFGEGSWLTVV.

CDR3 sequence reads: CASNAGGARETQYF. The CDR3, as DNA: TGTGCCAGCAATGCAGGGGGCGCTAGGGAGACCCAGTACTTC. V usage is TRBV6-5 and J usage is TRBJ2-5; 8 bases fit TRBD1. The CDR3 consists of 14 residues. V shed 7 bases and J 5 bases; nucleotides not matched to a gene: 9. The germline V gene has CDR1 MNHEY and CDR2 SVGAGI.